The T cell receptor (beta chain) under discussion was sequenced for a study of shared clonotypes between healthy human individuals. Here immunoSEQ multiplex PCR was the method, and the copy in TCRdb shows in-frame clones only, minus some. The sample includes some 2,000,000 clones, approximately 94% of them seen just once. The CDR3 is 19 residues long. The trim removed 2 bases at V and 1 base at J, leaving 7 bases unmatched. CDR1 and CDR2 from the germline V gene are SEHNR and FQNEAQ (reference sequence). Naive CD8 cells lacked CD45RO, underwent positive selection for CCR7 and left out terminally differentiated effector memory CD45RA+ cells.

The chain uses TRBV7-9 and TRBJ2-2; the match to TRBD2 covers 13 bases. The source of this sequence is a man aged 18 to 29 in good health. Sequenced sample: naive CD8+ T cells sorted from blood. The CDR3 protein is CASSLPPGLAGLNTGELFF. The CDR3 DNA is TGTGCCAGCAGCTTACCCCCGGGACTAGCGGGATTGAACACCGGGGAGCTGTTTTTT.